This T cell receptor (beta chain) came from a study of human CD8 memory T cell subsets. Turning to this clonotype: No antigen is known for it.

Study-wide points: It was suggested by Chao1 estimates that stem-like memory T cells were more diverse than precursor exhausted T cells. The beta chain was the only T cell receptor chain that the study sequenced. While effector memory cells differed, stem-like memory and precursor exhausted T cells had similarly high diversity. T cell repertoires from the stem-like memory and precursor exhausted subsets showed minimal mutual overlap.

This CDR3 comprises 18 residues. UMI-labeled 5' RACE produced the TCR beta libraries. TCRdb re-called the 5' RACE reads; one entry per CDR3 protein, DNA not given. This sample's table reports 6,500 to 10,000 distinct CDR3 sequences. The sequenced sample consisted of CD8+ T cells from PBMCs. This receptor was identified in a human donor in good health. The gene calls are TRBV21-1 and TRBJ2-7; TCRdb proposes TRBD2, but this gene call is untestable without DNA. TRBV21-1 is shown as a pseudogene. The CDR3 spells CASSKGGTSGRFPYEQYF.